The sequence of this T cell receptor beta chain was determined in a study of shared clonotypes between healthy human individuals. Overall study: Each donor had three CD4 naive, three CD4 memory, two CD8 naive and one CD8 memory plate.

Overall study findings and caveats: Non-shared clonotypes displayed generation probabilities falling below those of clonotypes present in all four donors.

This clone was counted between two and nine times. The target antigen is unknown. Other DNA sequences from this sample encode an identical CDR3 as well. Methods used by the authors: Junction-only immunoSEQ sequences carried no quality scores, so filtering differed. TCRdb's copy holds only in-frame clones and misses some; the assay was immunoSEQ multiplex PCR. V, J and clone size reflect that table, while D and trimming were determined from the DNA. The table records approximately 980,000 clones, around 80% of them present only once. The CDR3 has 11 amino acids. CDR1 and CDR2 from the germline V gene are SQVTM and ANQGSEA. V shed 1 base and J shed 5 bases, with 5 bases lying between them.

The origin of this receptor is a young man in good health. Sequenced input: memory CD4+ T cells sorted from blood. The subset: CD45RA-negative fraction. This sequence joins TRBV29-1 and TRBJ1-1, with D unresolved. Written as DNA, the CDR3 is TGCAGCGTTGAAGGAGGGACTGAAGCTTTCTTT. Protein product: CSVEGGTEAFF.